These T cell receptor beta chains were read from a single sample in a study of post-analysis software for immune sequencing data. TCRdb ran MiXCR on the PCR reads and lists one entry per CDR3 protein. This table has about 500,000 distinct CDR3 sequences, nearly 45% appearing once. Sequenced input: blood. All receptors derive from a girl between 5 and 17 years old with multiple sclerosis. Each CDR3 is given with its conserved first and last residue. D genes are given only for firm matches. Size values are once, few and many counts, or a class for expanded clones, and some rows have none.

d_call,j_call,v_call,clone_size,cdr3_nt,cdr3_aa
.,TRBJ1-2,TRBV5-1,.,TGCGCCAGCAGTGGCGACGGTTACTATGGCTACACCTTC,CASSGDGYYGYTF
.,TRBJ2-5,TRBV28,once,TGTGCCAGCAGTTTAGAGCAGGCAGGGAGAGAGACCCAGTACTTC,CASSLEQAGRETQYF
TRBD1,TRBJ1-1,TRBV4-1,.,TGCGCCAGCAGCCAACTCAGGGGGCAAAGAGACACTGAAGCTTTCTTT,CASSQLRGQRDTEAFF
.,TRBJ2-1,TRBV7-3,.,TGTACCAGCAGCCCACAGACTACTTACAATGAGCAGTTCTTC,CTSSPQTTYNEQFF
TRBD2,TRBJ2-1,TRBV7-3,few,TGTGCCAGCAGCTTACAGGGACTAGCGGGAGATTCTGAGCAGTTCTTC,CASSLQGLAGDSEQFF
TRBD1,TRBJ2-5,TRBV29-1,once,TGCAGCGTTGCAGGAGGACAGGTCCCCCAAGAGACCCAGTACTTC,CSVAGGQVPQETQYF
.,TRBJ2-3,TRBV7-2,.,TGTGCCAGCAGCCTACCTTGGGGGTCGATAGCAGATACGCAGTATTTT,CASSLPWGSIADTQYF
.,TRBJ2-1,TRBV9,.,TGTGCCAGCAGCGGCCCCCCATCGGGACAGGCGACTAGCGGATACTACAATGAGCAGTTCTTC,CASSGPPSGQATSGYYNEQFF
TRBD2,TRBJ2-1,TRBV12-3/TRBV12-4,.,TGTGCCAGCAGTCCTAGCGGGGCCCCCGACAATGAGCAGTTCTTC,CASSPSGAPDNEQFF
.,TRBJ2-7,TRBV29-1,few,TGCAGCGTTGCTCGGGCCAGCTCCTACGAGCAGTACTTC,CSVARASSYEQYF
TRBD2,TRBJ2-5,TRBV20-1,few,TGCAGTGCTAGAGATATAGGGAGGGCCCAGGAGACCCAGTACTTC,CSARDIGRAQETQYF
.,TRBJ2-7,TRBV28,.,TGTGCCAGCAGCCCCTCTGGGCAGGGCCCTGAGTCCTACGAGCAGTACTTC,CASSPSGQGPESYEQYF
.,TRBJ2-1,TRBV10-2,.,TGCGCCAGCAGTGTTGTGGGGGCTGAGCAGTTCTTC,CASSVVGAEQFF
.,TRBJ2-6,TRBV5-1,.,TGCGCCAGCAGCTTGGCGGGGGAGAGGGCCAACGTCCTGACTTTC,CASSLAGERANVLTF
TRBD2,TRBJ2-1,TRBV20-1,.,TGCAGTGCTAGAGATTGGACTAGCGGGAGATCGTCCCGAGAGACCCAGTTCTTC,CSARDWTSGRSSRETQFF
.,TRBJ2-7,TRBV11-1,few,TGTGCCAGCACGGCGGCGAGGGACTCCTACGAGCAGTACTTC,CASTAARDSYEQYF
.,TRBJ1-2,TRBV4-3,few,TGCGCCAGCAGCCAAGGTCAGACAGCCAATTTAGATAACTATGGCTACACCTTC,CASSQGQTANLDNYGYTF
TRBD1,TRBJ1-2,TRBV7-9,.,TGTGCCAGCAGCCTAGCGGAGCCAGGGGGCTATGGCTACACCTTC,CASSLAEPGGYGYTF
.,TRBJ1-4,TRBV7-9,.,TGTGCCAGCAGCTTATCGACCGGGACGTATGAAAAACTGTTTTTT,CASSLSTGTYEKLFF
TRBD2,TRBJ2-1,TRBV20-1,many,TGCAGTGCTAGCCGGGAGGGCTACATTAATGAGCAGTTCTTC,CSASREGYINEQFF